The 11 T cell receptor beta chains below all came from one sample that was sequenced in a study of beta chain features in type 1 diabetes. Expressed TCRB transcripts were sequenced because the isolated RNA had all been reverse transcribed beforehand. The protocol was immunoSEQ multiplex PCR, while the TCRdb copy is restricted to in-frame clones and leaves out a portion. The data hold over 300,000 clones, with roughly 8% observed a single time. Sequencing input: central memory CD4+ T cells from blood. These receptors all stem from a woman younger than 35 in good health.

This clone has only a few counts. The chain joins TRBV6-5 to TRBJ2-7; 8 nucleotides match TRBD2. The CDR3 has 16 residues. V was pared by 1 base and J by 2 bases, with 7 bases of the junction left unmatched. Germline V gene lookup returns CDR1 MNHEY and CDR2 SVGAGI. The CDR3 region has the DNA TGTGCCAGCAGTTACTACTCGGGACTAGGAGCCTACGAGCAGTACTTC. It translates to CASSYYSGLGAYEQYF.

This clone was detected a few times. The CDR3 bases are TGTGCCAGCAGTGTGAACACAGATACGCAGTATTTT. This translates into CASSVNTDTQYF. V gene TRBV25-1 combines with J gene TRBJ2-3; D is unclear. CDR1 is MGHDK, CDR2 SYGVNS, per germline. The germline V and J ends were trimmed by 4 bases and 2 bases, with 4 bases remaining between them. The length of the CDR3 is 12 residues. Using reference TRBV25-1 and TRBJ2-3 for the parts outside the CDR3, the full variable domain is EADIYQTPRYLVIGTGKKITLECSQTMGHDKMYWYQQDPGMELHLIHYSYGVNSTEKGDLSSESTVSRIRTEHFPLTLESARPSHTSQYLCASSVNTDTQYFGPGTRLTVL.

The CDR3 protein is CASSSYQGTYNEQFF. The CDR3 DNA sequence: TGTGCCAGCAGTTCCTACCAGGGGACCTACAATGAGCAGTTCTTC. The rearrangement links TRBV27 to TRBJ2-1, with D possibly TRBD1 on 6 matching bases. In germline, CDR1 is MNHEY, CDR2 SMNVEV (reference sequence). Trimming cost V 4 bases and J 2 bases, with 12 bases left between them. The CDR3 is made up of 15 amino acids.

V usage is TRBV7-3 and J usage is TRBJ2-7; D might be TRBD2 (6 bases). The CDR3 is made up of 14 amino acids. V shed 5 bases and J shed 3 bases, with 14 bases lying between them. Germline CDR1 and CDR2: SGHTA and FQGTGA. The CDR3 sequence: CASSGGTLDYEQYF. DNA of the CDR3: TGTGCCAGCAGCGGCGGGACCCTCGACTACGAGCAGTACTTC.

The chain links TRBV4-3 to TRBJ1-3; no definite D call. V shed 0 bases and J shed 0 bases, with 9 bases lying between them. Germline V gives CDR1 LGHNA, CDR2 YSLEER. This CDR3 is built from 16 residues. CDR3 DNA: TGCGCCAGCAGCCAAGACACCTCCAGCTCTGGAAACACCATATATTTT. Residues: CASSQDTSSSGNTIYF.

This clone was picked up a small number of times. CDR3: CASSSEFQETQYF. The CDR3 nucleotides read TGTGCCAGCAGTTCTGAATTCCAAGAGACCCAGTACTTC. The chain combines TRBV2 with TRBJ2-5; D uncertain. The germline CDR1 and CDR2 sequences are SNHLY and FYNNEI. The CDR3 contains 13 residues. The germline V and J ends were trimmed by 5 bases and 1 base, with 8 bases remaining between them.

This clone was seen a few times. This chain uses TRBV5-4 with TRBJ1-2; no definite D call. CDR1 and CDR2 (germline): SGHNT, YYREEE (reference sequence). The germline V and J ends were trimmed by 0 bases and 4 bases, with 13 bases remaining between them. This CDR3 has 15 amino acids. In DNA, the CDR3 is TGTGCCAGCAGCTTGGGGGATCGTCCACTCTATGGCTACACCTTC. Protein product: CASSLGDRPLYGYTF.

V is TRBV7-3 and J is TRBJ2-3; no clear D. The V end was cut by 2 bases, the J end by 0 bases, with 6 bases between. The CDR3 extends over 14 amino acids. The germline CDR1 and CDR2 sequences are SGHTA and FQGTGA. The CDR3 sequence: CASSLSASTDTQYF. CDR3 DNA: TGTGCCAGCAGCTTATCAGCAAGCACAGATACGCAGTATTTT.

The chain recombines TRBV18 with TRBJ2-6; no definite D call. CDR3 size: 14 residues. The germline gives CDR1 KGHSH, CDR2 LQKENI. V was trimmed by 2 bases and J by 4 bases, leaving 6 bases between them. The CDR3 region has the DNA TGTGCCAGCTCACCATCGACAGGGGCCAACGTCCTGACTTTC. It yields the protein CASSPSTGANVLTF. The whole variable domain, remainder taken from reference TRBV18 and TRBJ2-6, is NAGVMQNPRHLVRRRGQEARLRCSPMKGHSHVYWYRQLPEEGLKFMVYLQKENIIDESGMPKERFSAEFPKEGPSILRIQQVVRGDSAAYFCASSPSTGANVLTFGAGSRLTVL.

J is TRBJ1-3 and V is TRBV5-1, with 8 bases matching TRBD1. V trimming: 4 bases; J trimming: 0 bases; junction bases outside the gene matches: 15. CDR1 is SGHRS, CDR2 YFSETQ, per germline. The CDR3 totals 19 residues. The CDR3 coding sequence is TGCGCCAGCAGCCGGGGGACAGGCGGATCCCTGAGCTCTGGAAACACCATATATTTT. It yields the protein CASSRGTGGSLSSGNTIYF.

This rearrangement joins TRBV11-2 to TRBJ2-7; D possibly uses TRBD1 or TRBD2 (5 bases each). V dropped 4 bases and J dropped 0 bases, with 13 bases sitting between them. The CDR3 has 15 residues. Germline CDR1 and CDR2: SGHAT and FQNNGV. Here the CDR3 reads CASSSSLGDSYEQYF. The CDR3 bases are TGTGCCAGCAGCTCCTCGTTGGGGGACTCCTACGAGCAGTACTTC.